This TCR beta chain stems from a study of shared clonotypes between healthy human individuals. The table came from immunoSEQ multiplex PCR; TCRdb's copy has only in-frame clones and leaves some out. The table lists roughly 400,000 clones, approximately 96% of them singletons. The CDR3 length is 16 residues. Germline assignment: CDR1 MNHEY and CDR2 SVGAGI. Trimming took 0 bases from V and 4 from J, leaving 16 bases between them. The sequence was collected from a young man in good health. Sequencing used memory CD8+ T cells sorted from blood. This sample's subset: CD45RO+ cells pooled with CCR7-negative TemRA cells. The chain has TRBV6-5 and TRBJ2-7; possible D gene TRBD2, 7 bases. CDR3 nucleotide sequence: TGTGCCAGCAGTTACTCGAGGGGGAGGGCAGCGTACGAGCAGTACTTC. Translated, it gives CASSYSRGRAAYEQYF.